The 7 T cell receptor beta chains in this list originate from one sample, sequenced in a study of technical replicates of blood from several donors. TCRdb keeps only in-frame clones here, not all; method: immunoSEQ multiplex PCR. The sample lists tens of thousands of clones, around 87% occurring once. The sample consisted of PBMCs. These TCRs come from a human donor in good health. Some clones in this sample may be carry-over from other donors' samples.

This chain connects TRBV2 to TRBJ2-7; perhaps TRBD1 as D (7 bases). Trimming took off 11 bases at V and 1 base at J, with 15 bases between the two ends. CDR1 SNHLY and CDR2 FYNNEI come from the germline V gene. CDR3 size: 13 residues. CDR3 nucleotide sequence: TGTGCCGTCCCAGGGGGAGGATCCTACGAGCAGTACTTC. As protein: CAVPGGGSYEQYF. The full variable domain, its missing parts supplied by reference TRBV2 and TRBJ2-7, is EPEVTQTPSHQVTQMGQEVILRCVPISNHLYFYWYRQILGQKVEFLVSFYNNEISEKSEIFDDQFSVERPDGSNFTLKIRSTKLEDSAMYFCAVPGGGSYEQYFGPGTRLTVT.

This chain links TRBV7-9 with TRBJ2-7; TRBD1 matches 12 bases. The germline gives CDR1 SEHNR, CDR2 FQNEAQ (reference sequence). With V trimmed by 7 bases and J by 7 bases, 14 bases remained unmatched. This CDR3 spans 16 amino acids. The CDR3 here is CASTAAVGTGGSEQYF. The DNA of the CDR3 is TGTGCCAGCACTGCAGCGGTGGGGACAGGGGGCTCAGAGCAGTACTTC.

This chain links TRBV30 with TRBJ2-3, with 8 bases lining up with TRBD2. V lost 3 bases, J lost 0 bases, and 8 bases stayed unmatched. This CDR3 is 16 amino acids long. Germline V lookup: CDR1 GTSNPN, CDR2 SVGIG (reference sequence). CDR3 sequence reads: CAWSILAEDSTDTQYF. The CDR3 DNA is TGTGCCTGGAGCATACTAGCGGAAGATAGCACAGATACGCAGTATTTT.

This chain connects TRBV7-8 to TRBJ1-2, with D maybe TRBD1 (6 bases). This CDR3 is built from 15 residues. Looked up from germline, CDR1 is SGHVS and CDR2 is FQNEAQ. Trimming shortened V by 5 bases and J by 1 base, and 14 bases separated the two germline ends. The CDR3 DNA reads as TGTGCCAGCAGCCCCTACAGGGAGATTAACTATGGCTACACCTTC. As protein: CASSPYREINYGYTF. The whole variable domain, filled in from reference TRBV7-8 and TRBJ1-2, reads GAGVSQSPRYKVAKRGQDVALRCDPISGHVSLFWYQQALGQGPEFLTYFQNEAQLDKSGLPSDRFFAERPEGSVSTLKIQRTQQEDSAVYLCASSPYREINYGYTFGSGTRLTVV.

The chain uses TRBV30 and TRBJ1-3; 8 bases fit TRBD1. This CDR3 is 11 amino acids long. CDR1 and CDR2 from the germline V gene are GTSNPN and SVGIG (reference sequence). V lost 4 bases, J lost 13 bases, and 6 bases stayed unmatched. Here the CDR3 DNA reads TGTGCCTGGACCCCGGGACAGGCAATATATTTT. It codes for CAWTPGQAIYF.

The chain joins TRBV7-9 to TRBJ2-6; D is ambiguous. The CDR3 has 16 amino acids. Trimming removed 1 base at V and 2 bases at J, with 9 bases between. Germline V CDR1 and CDR2: SEHNR, FQNEAQ (reference sequence). CDR3 nucleotide sequence: TGTGCCAGCAGCTTAGTGGCAGTCCCTGGGGCCAACGTCCTGACTTTC. As protein: CASSLVAVPGANVLTF.

This rearrangement joins TRBV9 to TRBJ1-3; no reliable D call. From germline, CDR1 is SGDLS and CDR2 YYNGEE. This CDR3 is built from 15 residues. The V and J ends lost 0 bases and 5 bases respectively, with 12 bases between them. CDR3 loop: CASSVDPGNRNTIYF. The CDR3 bases are TGTGCCAGCAGCGTAGATCCAGGTAATAGAAACACCATATATTTT.